This T cell receptor beta chain was obtained from a study of cytomegalovirus exposure and HLA in healthy donors. Germline loops: CDR1 SGHRS, CDR2 YFSETQ. This CDR3 contains 16 residues. The V and J ends lost 0 bases and 10 bases respectively, with 17 bases between them. The PCR made use of 60 Vbeta and 13 Jbeta primers. As processed by the authors: In a later analysis, of some 80 million unique beta chains, roughly 10 million appeared in at least two donors. Sequencing used immunoSEQ multiplex PCR; TCRdb keeps in-frame clones, though not all of them. V, J and clone size reflect that table, while D and trimming were determined from the DNA. The sample contains 150,000 to 200,000 clones, 60% to 80% of which appear only once. To note about this clone: As yet, its antigen is unknown.

Whole-study findings and limits: The majority of CMV-associated TCR beta chains were reported as apparently HLA-restricted in a later analysis.

The V call is TRBV5-1, the J call TRBJ1-6; no clear D. The sequencing sample was made of PBMCs. The clonotype comes from a man aged 35 to 55 in good health and CMV-seropositive. CDR3 region: CASSLEPEGSVSPLHF. CDR3 DNA sequence: TGCGCCAGCAGCTTGGAACCGGAGGGTAGCGTCTCACCCCTCCACTTT.